The 6 T cell receptor beta chains below were found in one sample sequenced in a study of metastatic and nonmetastatic thyroid tumors. MiXCR reprocessed the PCR reads for TCRdb. The data show under 25,000 clones, under 35% seen once. No treatment had been given to any patient before thyroid surgery. Sequencing was performed on blood. These receptors came from a female donor with papillary thyroid cancer or a benign thyroid nodule (not recorded which). Some clones in this sample may be carry-over from other donors' samples.

The chain combines TRBV7-2 with TRBJ2-7; D unresolved. V was pared by 1 base and J by 1 base, with 8 bases between. The CDR3 spans 14 residues. The germline V gene encodes CDR1 SGHTA and CDR2 FQGNSA. The CDR3 is CASSLELVSYEQYF. CDR3 in DNA: TGTGCCAGCAGCTTAGAGCTAGTGTCCTACGAGCAGTACTTC.

This clone is labeled medium-sized (0.01 to 0.1%). The chain recombines TRBV6-1 with TRBJ1-2; D ambiguous. The germline V gene has CDR1 MNHNS and CDR2 SASEGT. Between the trimmed V and J ends, which lost 6 bases and 4 bases, there was a span of 18 bases. This CDR3 spans 15 amino acids. CDR3 in amino acids: CASSPWAHELYGYTF. CDR3 sequence (DNA): TGTGCCAGCAGCCCCTGGGCCCATGAACTCTATGGCTACACCTTC.

This clone was recorded many times. The chain joins TRBV28 to TRBJ1-2; D is perhaps TRBD1 (6 bases). The CDR3 loop spans 15 amino acids. In germline, CDR1 is MDHEN, CDR2 SYDVKM. The V end was cut by 4 bases, the J end by 3 bases, with 15 bases between. CDR3 coding DNA: TGTGCCAGCAGTTCGGTTGGGGGGGGCCACTATGGCTACACCTTC. Protein: CASSSVGGGHYGYTF.

In its sample, this clone was seen many times. The chain links TRBV20-1 to TRBJ2-2; perhaps TRBD2 as D (6 bases). The germline V gene encodes CDR1 DFQATT and CDR2 SNEGSKA (reference sequence). V was clipped by 3 bases and J by 4 bases, with 18 bases between them. The CDR3 covers 16 residues. Here the CDR3 reads CSASRSGGRGTGELFF. In DNA, the CDR3 is TGCAGTGCTAGCCGGTCCGGGGGAAGGGGCACCGGGGAGCTGTTTTTT.

This clone turned up a few times. V is TRBV11-2 and J is TRBJ1-2; 7 bases align to TRBD1. There are 14 residues in the CDR3. CDR1 and CDR2 from the germline V gene are SGHAT and FQNNGV. V was clipped by 5 bases and J by 4 bases; unmatched bases: 7. CDR3 nucleotides: TGTGCCAGCAGCCGGGACAGTACCCGCTATGGCTACACCTTC. It is translated as CASSRDSTRYGYTF.

The chain carries TRBV10-2 and TRBJ2-7; D is undetermined. Germline CDR1 and CDR2: WSHSY and SAAADI. This CDR3 region has 16 residues. V was cut by 0 bases and J by 2 bases, with 14 bases left in between. CDR3 amino acids: CASSESEKWLTYEQYF. The CDR3 nucleotides are TGCGCCAGCAGTGAGTCGGAAAAATGGCTTACCTACGAGCAGTACTTC.